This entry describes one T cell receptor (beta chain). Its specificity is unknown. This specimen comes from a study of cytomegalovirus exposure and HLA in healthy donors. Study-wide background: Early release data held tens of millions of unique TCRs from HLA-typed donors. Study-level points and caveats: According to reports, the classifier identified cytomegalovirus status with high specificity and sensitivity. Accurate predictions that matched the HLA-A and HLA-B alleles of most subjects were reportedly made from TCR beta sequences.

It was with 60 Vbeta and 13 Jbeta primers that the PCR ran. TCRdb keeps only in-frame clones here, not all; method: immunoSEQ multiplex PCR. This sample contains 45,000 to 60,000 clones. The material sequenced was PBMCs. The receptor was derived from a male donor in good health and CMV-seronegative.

CDR3 sequence (DNA): TGTGCCACCAGCAGAGAAACAAAAACAGGGAATGAGCAGTTCTTC. It specifies CATSRETKTGNEQFF. V usage is TRBV15 and J usage is TRBJ2-1; D might be TRBD1 (6 bases). Per the germline V gene, CDR1 is LNHNV and CDR2 is YYDKDF (reference sequence). The CDR3 is 15 residues long. The ends were cut back, 0 bases at V and 7 bases at J, with 13 bases in the middle.